The sequence of this T cell receptor beta chain was determined in a study of blood T cells in healthy people across ages. Together with a sample-barcoded 5' primer, a J-beta primer mix was included in a second PCR lasting about 7 to 11 cycles. Every sample gave at least 2.5 million paired-end reads containing CDR3. TCRdb passed the 5' RACE reads through MiXCR, listing each CDR3 protein once. This repertoire shows about 970,000 distinct CDR3 sequences, roughly 51% found once; its top ten account for roughly 23%. The CDR3 runs to 15 residues. Germline-derived CDR1 and CDR2 are SGDLS and YYNGEE. J lost 4 bases, V lost 6 bases, and 11 bases had no gene match. This clonotype has just a few counts.

The sequencing input was blood. The chain joins TRBV9 to TRBJ1-2, with TRBD1 matching over 8 bases. The TCR comes from a woman aged 60 to 75 in good health. This CDR3 reads CASTLYSGQAYGYTF. Written as DNA, the CDR3 is TGTGCCAGCACTCTATATTCGGGACAGGCCTATGGCTACACCTTC.